The 18 T cell receptor beta chains presented below share a single source sample, sequenced in a study of blood T cell repertoires in COVID-19. The assay was immunoSEQ multiplex PCR, and TCRdb's table has in-frame clones only and misses some. The sample yields some 140,000 clones, roughly 91% seen once. The sequenced sample was peripheral blood. The receptors shown here come from a man aged 45-65 years with active or convalescent COVID-19.

The chain couples TRBV3-1 (or the pseudogene TRBV3-2) to TRBJ2-3; 7 nucleotides match TRBD2. This CDR3 comprises 13 residues. Unmatched junction bases numbered 3, after V lost 3 bases and J lost 6 bases. Germline V gives CDR1 LGHDT, CDR2 YNNKEL (reference sequence). The CDR3 reads CASSQGGWDTQYF. The DNA of the CDR3 is TGTGCCAGCAGCCAGGGAGGGTGGGATACGCAGTATTTT.

V is TRBV12-5 and J is TRBJ2-3; weak D call: TRBD2 (5 bases). V was shortened by 2 bases and J by 0 bases, with 12 bases between the two germline ends. CDR1 is LGHNT, CDR2 FRNRAP, per germline. This CDR3 comprises 16 residues. CDR3 residues: CASGLMTKSSTDTQYF. CDR3 in DNA: TGTGCTAGTGGTTTGATGACTAAATCTAGCACAGATACGCAGTATTTT.

The V gene is TRBV21-1, the J gene TRBJ2-1; whether TRBD2, the table's D call, matches the DNA was not checked. TRBV21-1 is deemed a pseudogene. The CDR3 contains 20 residues. The CDR3: CASSKEIAGGRMTFYNEQFF. The DNA of the CDR3 is TGTGCCAGCAGCAAAGAGATAGCGGGGGGTCGAATGACCTTCTACAATGAGCAGTTCTTC.

J is TRBJ1-1 and V is TRBV14; a possible D gene is TRBD1 (6 bases). CDR1 and CDR2 from the germline V gene are SGHDN and FVKESK. Between the trimmed V and J ends, which lost 2 bases and 5 bases, there was a span of 24 bases. This CDR3 has 18 amino acids. The CDR3 loop is CASSQRAFVQGGETEAFF. The CDR3 DNA reads as TGTGCCAGCAGCCAAAGAGCATTCGTACAGGGAGGGGAGACTGAAGCTTTCTTT.

The V call is TRBV6-5, the J call TRBJ1-4; TRBD1 might be the D (6 bases). V gave up 6 bases and J gave up 8 bases, with 16 bases separating them. The CDR3 length is 14 residues. CDR1 and CDR2 (germline): MNHEY, SVGAGI. The CDR3 spells CASSEGQGREKLFF. For the CDR3, the DNA is TGTGCCAGCAGCGAGGGGCAGGGGCGAGAAAAACTGTTTTTT.

The chain uses TRBV15 and TRBJ1-5; D call uncertain. CDR1 LNHNV and CDR2 YYDKDF come from the germline V gene (reference sequence). The CDR3 covers 14 residues. Deletions cut 4 bases from V and 0 bases from J, with 7 bases between. The CDR3 spells CATSNSLSNQPQHF. The DNA of the CDR3 is TGTGCCACCAGCAACAGCCTTAGCAATCAGCCCCAGCATTTT.

This chain connects TRBV11-3 to TRBJ2-7; 7 bases fit TRBD1. The trim removed 5 bases at V and 5 bases at J, leaving 9 bases unmatched. From germline, CDR1 is SGHNT and CDR2 YENEEA. The CDR3 consists of 14 residues. This chain's CDR3 is CASSTGQVSHEQYF. Here the CDR3 DNA reads TGTGCCAGCAGCACCGGACAGGTATCCCACGAGCAGTACTTC. The full variable domain, with the rest looked up from reference TRBV11-3 and TRBJ2-7, is EAGVVQSPRYKIIEKKQPVAFWCNPISGHNTLYWYLQNLGQGPELLIRYENEEAVDDSQLPKDRFSAERLKGVDSTLKIQPAELGDSAVYLCASSTGQVSHEQYFGPGTRLTVT.

This chain links TRBV7-2 with TRBJ1-3; 9 bases line up with TRBD1. V was clipped by 5 bases and J by 3 bases; unmatched bases: 8. Germline-derived CDR1 and CDR2 are SGHTA and FQGNSA. The CDR3 consists of 16 residues. Here the CDR3 reads CASSQKWTGVGNTIYF. Here the CDR3 DNA reads TGTGCCAGCAGCCAGAAATGGACAGGGGTTGGAAACACCATATATTTT.

The chain links TRBV7-7 to TRBJ1-1; 10 nucleotides line up with TRBD1. Per germline, CDR1 SSHAT and CDR2 FNYEAQ (reference sequence). V lost 5 bases to trimming and J lost 4 bases; unmatched junction nucleotides: 7. CDR3 size: 15 residues. The CDR3 sequence: CASSPWDRGGTEAFF. Written as DNA, the CDR3 is TGTGCCAGCAGCCCTTGGGACAGGGGAGGCACTGAAGCTTTCTTT.

V and J are TRBV5-5 and TRBJ1-1; 9 nucleotides agree with TRBD1. The CDR3 contains 14 residues. Germline V gene sequence: CDR1 SGHKS, CDR2 YYEKEE (reference sequence). Losses at the gene ends were 2 bases for V and 5 bases for J; bases not matched to a gene: 4. CDR3 residues: CASSFGTGKTEAFF. CDR3 coding DNA: TGTGCCAGCAGCTTCGGGACAGGGAAAACTGAAGCTTTCTTT.

This sequence joins TRBV4-3 and TRBJ2-7; D is undetermined. V lost 1 base and J lost 2, with 12 bases in between. Germline lookup yields CDR1 LGHNA and CDR2 YSLEER. This CDR3 contains 15 residues. The DNA for the CDR3 is TGCGCCAGCAGCCAAGTGCGGAACTTCGCCTACGAGCAGTACTTC. It specifies CASSQVRNFAYEQYF.

The chain combines TRBV30 with TRBJ2-7; TRBD2 aligns across 12 bases. The germline V gene encodes CDR1 GTSNPN and CDR2 SVGIG (reference sequence). The J segment lost 3 bases and the V segment lost 0 bases, leaving 3 bases of the junction unmatched. This CDR3 has 15 residues. The CDR3: CAWSVRTSGNYEQYF. CDR3 in DNA: TGTGCCTGGAGTGTACGGACTAGCGGGAACTACGAGCAGTACTTC.

The rearrangement joins TRBV25-1 to TRBJ1-1, with TRBD1 matching over 7 bases. The germline V gene has CDR1 MGHDK and CDR2 SYGVNS. V lost 7 bases and J lost 0; bases outside the gene matches: 11. This CDR3 region has 16 residues. The CDR3 DNA follows: TGTGCCAGCAACAGACCGGGACAGCCAATGAACACTGAAGCTTTCTTT. Amino acids: CASNRPGQPMNTEAFF.

The rearrangement uses TRBV5-4 and TRBJ2-5; 7 bases align to TRBD2. Trimming removed 4 bases from V and 1 base from J; junction bases left unmatched: 7. The CDR3 totals 15 residues. The germline V gene encodes CDR1 SGHNT and CDR2 YYREEE (reference sequence). CDR3 residues: CASSRTGGTQETQYF. CDR3 sequence (DNA): TGTGCCAGCAGCAGGACGGGGGGAACCCAAGAGACCCAGTACTTC.

The chain combines TRBV3-1 (or the pseudogene TRBV3-2) with TRBJ2-1, with 14 bases identical to TRBD2. CDR1 is LGHDT, CDR2 YNNKEL, per germline (reference sequence). The CDR3 runs 15 residues. Germline trimming cut 4 bases from V and 8 bases from J; bases unmatched to any gene: 4. The CDR3 DNA is TGTGCCAGCAGCCCGGGACTAGCGGGGGCCCATGAGCAGTTCTTC. Translating gives CASSPGLAGAHEQFF.

This chain connects TRBV10-1 to TRBJ1-4; 9 positions match TRBD1. The germline gives CDR1 WNHNN, CDR2 SYGVQD (reference sequence). This CDR3 has 13 residues. Germline trimming cut 6 bases from V and 8 bases from J; bases unmatched to any gene: 4. The CDR3 nucleotides read TGCGCCAGCAGAGGACAGGGGAGCGAAAAACTGTTTTTT. The encoded protein is CASRGQGSEKLFF.

V usage is TRBV21-1 and J usage is TRBJ2-1; TRBD1 reflects the table's D call only, with no check against the DNA. TRBV21-1 constitutes a pseudogene. The CDR3 runs 17 residues. This CDR3 is CASSNNRTGDKNNEQFF. CDR3 in DNA: TGTGCCAGCAGCAACAACAGGACAGGGGATAAAAACAATGAGCAGTTCTTC.

This chain uses TRBV3-1 (or the pseudogene TRBV3-2) with TRBJ1-3, with 7 nucleotides matching TRBD1. Germline V gene sequence: CDR1 LGHDT, CDR2 YNNKEL (reference sequence). V shed 4 bases and J 0 bases; nucleotides not matched to a gene: 6. This CDR3 spans 16 amino acids. CDR3 loop: CASSLGTGVSGNTIYF. The CDR3 DNA sequence: TGTGCCAGCAGCCTGGGAACAGGGGTCTCTGGAAACACCATATATTTT.